These 28 T cell receptor beta chains originate from one sample sequenced in a study of identical twins (dated by TCRdb to the mid-2010s). Library generation was performed with 5' RACE. TCRdb records Illumina HiSeq 2000 as the sequencer. Starting from the raw public reads, TCRdb applied fastp trimming at Q25, assembled clones with MiXCR and retained in-frame beta chains. Each CDR3 protein gets just one entry, which takes the most common genes and DNA from the rows behind it. The sample yields roughly 1,500,000 distinct CDR3 sequences; around 33% were counted once. 0.25% to 0.3% of the sample rests with the top ten. Sequencing was carried out using cord blood. The receptors shown here come from a newborn girl in good health.

V usage is TRBV3-1 and J usage is TRBJ2-5, with D perhaps TRBD1 or TRBD2 (6 bases each). Germline lookup yields CDR1 LGHDT and CDR2 YNNKEL (reference sequence). V was shortened by 4 bases and J by 1 base, with 19 bases between the two germline ends. This CDR3 contains 17 residues. The CDR3 region has the DNA TGTGCCAGCAGCCTACTTGCAGGGGAGGCTTTCCAAGAGACCCAGTACTTC. It codes for CASSLLAGEAFQETQYF.

This clonotype has a single count. This sequence joins TRBV18 and TRBJ2-7; D not certain. The J call may be incorrect, as the DNA end agrees better with TRBJ2-5. The CDR3 consists of 18 residues. In germline, CDR1 is KGHSH, CDR2 LQKENI. The CDR3 region has the DNA TGTGCCAGCTCACCACGTCTGCAGTCCGCATACATACGAGAGACCCAGTACTTC. Protein: CASSPRLQSAYIRETQYF.

V and J are TRBV29-1 and TRBJ2-5; 8 nucleotides line up with TRBD1. CDR3 length: 12 residues. Looked up from germline, CDR1 is SQVTM and CDR2 is ANQGSEA. Germline trimming cut 5 bases from V and 5 bases from J; bases unmatched to any gene: 4. This CDR3 reads CSVTGGKETQYF. Here the CDR3 DNA reads TGCAGCGTTACAGGGGGTAAGGAGACCCAGTACTTC.

V usage is TRBV5-1 and J usage is TRBJ1-2; D call uncertain. CDR3 length: 14 amino acids. Trimming left V 3 bases short and J 8 bases short, with 17 bases between. The germline CDR1 and CDR2 sequences are SGHRS and YFSETQ. The CDR3 coding sequence is TGCGCCAGCAGCTCCGACGTCGCCCTGTTCGGCTACACCTTC. Encoded protein: CASSSDVALFGYTF.

This clonotype was seen ten or more times. The rearrangement links TRBV25-1 to TRBJ1-4; D unresolved. Germline V gene sequence: CDR1 MGHDK, CDR2 SYGVNS. The CDR3 runs 16 residues. The ends were cut back, 3 bases at V and 10 bases at J, with 21 bases in the middle. DNA of the CDR3: TGTGCCAGCAGTGAGGCGCCGGACCGTTTTCACCCAAAACTGTTTTTT. Translated, it gives CASSEAPDRFHPKLFF.

This clonotype turned up a few times. This CDR3 reads CASSYRRGADTQYF. DNA of the CDR3: TGTGCCAGCAGTTATCGCAGGGGGGCAGATACGCAGTATTTT. The J gene is TRBJ2-3, the V gene TRBV6-2 or TRBV6-3; perhaps TRBD1 as D (7 bases). V lost 3 bases to trimming and J lost 4 bases, with 11 bases between them. Germline V gene sequence: CDR1 MNHEY, CDR2 SVGEGT. The CDR3 is 14 amino acids.

In its sample, this clonotype was seen many times. The chain joins TRBV20-1 to TRBJ1-2; 7 bases align to TRBD1. The CDR3 runs to 12 residues. Germline V gives CDR1 DFQATT, CDR2 SNEGSKA (reference sequence). The V and J ends lost 5 bases and 1 base, in that order; junction bases with no gene match: 1. CDR3 protein: CSAYRGNYGYTF. The CDR3 DNA is TGCAGTGCTTACAGGGGTAACTATGGCTACACCTTC.

This clonotype has a handful of counts. CDR3 loop: CASTEGGRGTEAFF. The CDR3 coding sequence is TGTGCCAGCACCGAGGGGGGCCGGGGGACTGAAGCTTTCTTT. This chain links TRBV2 with TRBJ1-1, with a weak D call TRBD1 (6 bases). The CDR3 contains 14 residues. From germline, CDR1 is SNHLY and CDR2 FYNNEI. Trimming stripped 7 bases from V and 5 bases from J, with 17 bases between. Complete variable domain (other parts from reference TRBV2 and TRBJ1-1): EPEVTQTPSHQVTQMGQEVILRCVPISNHLYFYWYRQILGQKVEFLVSFYNNEISEKSEIFDDQFSVERPDGSNFTLKIRSTKLEDSAMYFCASTEGGRGTEAFFGQGTRLTVV.

This clonotype showed up just a few times. The chain links TRBV5-6 to TRBJ1-2, with D possibly TRBD1 on 6 matching bases. The CDR3 runs 15 residues. Trimming took 2 bases from V and 3 from J, leaving 14 bases between them. Looked up from germline, CDR1 is SGHDT and CDR2 is YYEEEE. The CDR3 spells CASSLPDRSYYGYTF. DNA of the CDR3: TGTGCCAGCAGCTTACCTGACAGGTCCTACTATGGCTACACCTTC.

The CDR3 spells CASSQSQVPTFSTDTQYF. The DNA of the CDR3 is TGTGCCAGCAGCCAATCACAGGTGCCCACCTTTAGCACAGATACGCAGTATTTT. The chain couples TRBV13 to TRBJ2-3; TRBD1 is a possible D gene (5 bases). The germline gives CDR1 PRHDT, CDR2 FYEKMQ (reference sequence). The CDR3 extends over 18 amino acids. The V gene lost 5 bases and the J gene lost 0 bases, with 21 bases spanning the gap.

In DNA form, the CDR3 reads TGTGCCAGCAGCCCCCGACAGGGGACGACTAATGAAAAACTGTTTTTT. Translation: CASSPRQGTTNEKLFF. V usage is TRBV9 and J usage is TRBJ1-4; the match to TRBD1 covers 8 bases. Per germline, CDR1 SGDLS and CDR2 YYNGEE. V lost 4 bases and J lost 2; bases outside the gene matches: 7. The CDR3 is made up of 16 amino acids.

This chain connects TRBV7-9 to TRBJ2-1, with TRBD2 identical over 8 bases. V lost 0 bases to trimming and J lost 0 bases; unmatched junction nucleotides: 7. This CDR3 is 18 amino acids long. Germline V gene lookup returns CDR1 SEHNR and CDR2 FQNEAQ (reference sequence). The CDR3 spells CASSLAPSAGGSYNEQFF. In nucleotides, the CDR3 is TGTGCCAGCAGCTTAGCTCCTTCGGCGGGAGGCTCCTACAATGAGCAGTTCTTC.

This clonotype was detected only a few times. The rearrangement uses TRBV6-1 and TRBJ2-4; 9 nucleotides line up with TRBD2. The CDR3 has 16 amino acids. V shed 5 bases, J shed 11 bases, and the junction held 16 bases outside the gene matches. Germline assignment: CDR1 MNHNS and CDR2 SASEGT. CDR3 coding DNA: TGTGCCAGCAGTTCTGCGGGGGGACTAGCTCCCCGGTTTCAGTACTTC. Encoded protein: CASSSAGGLAPRFQYF.

The table lists this clonotype with a few counts. The junction does not match germline at one end; this may be a read error. This sequence joins TRBV20-1 and TRBJ2-1, with TRBD2 matching over 9 bases. The CDR3 totals 14 residues. Germline V gene data show CDR1 as DFQATT and CDR2 as SNEGSKA (reference sequence). CDR3 in DNA: TGCAGTGTTAGACCCGGCGGGAGGGCAGACCACCAGTTCTTC. It is translated as CSVRPGGRADHQFF.

This clonotype occurred a few times. The gene calls are TRBV7-9 and TRBJ2-5; no firm D call. CDR1 and CDR2 from the germline V gene are SEHNR and FQNEAQ (reference sequence). V was cut by 1 base and J by 13 bases, with 13 bases left in between. The CDR3 extends over 12 amino acids. CDR3 in DNA: TGTGCCAGCAGCTTAGAGTGGCCTCCCCCGTACTTC. Its protein is CASSLEWPPPYF.

This chain uses TRBV20-1 with TRBJ2-3; D unresolved. The germline V gene has CDR1 DFQATT and CDR2 SNEGSKA (reference sequence). CDR3 size: 13 residues. Trimming cost V 1 base and J 0 bases, with 5 bases left between them. The chain's CDR3 is CSARVESTDTQYF. The CDR3 coding sequence is TGCAGTGCTAGAGTGGAGAGCACAGATACGCAGTATTTT.

DNA of the CDR3: TGTGCCAGCAGCAGCGACAGGTCCGTCTACGAGCAGTACTTC. It codes for CASSSDRSVYEQYF. The chain carries TRBV7-9 and TRBJ2-7; tentatively, D is TRBD1 (6 bases). The CDR3 sequence is 14 residues long. The germline CDR1 and CDR2 sequences are SEHNR and FQNEAQ (reference sequence). Trimming left V 5 bases short and J 3 bases short, with 14 bases between.

This clonotype was seen repeatedly, ten times or more. The V call is TRBV29-1, the J call TRBJ2-3; D is unclear. Between the trimmed V and J ends, which lost 0 bases and 0 bases, there was a span of 7 bases. Germline V CDR1 and CDR2: SQVTM, ANQGSEA. The CDR3 loop spans 14 amino acids. The CDR3 region has the DNA TGCAGCGTTGAAGATACGTGGAGCACAGATACGCAGTATTTT. It yields the protein CSVEDTWSTDTQYF.

In this sample, this clonotype turned up a few times. V is TRBV7-9 and J is TRBJ2-1, with a tentative D call TRBD2 (5 bases). CDR1 and CDR2 (germline): SEHNR, FQNEAQ (reference sequence). Trimming stripped 3 bases from V and 0 bases from J, with 18 bases between. The CDR3 has 18 amino acids. CDR3 loop: CASSFVRLWRLSYNEQFF. CDR3 coding DNA: TGTGCCAGCAGCTTTGTGAGACTATGGCGGCTCTCCTACAATGAGCAGTTCTTC.

This clonotype showed up just a few times. The chain joins TRBV29-1 to TRBJ1-4; 10 bases fit TRBD1. The CDR3 covers 16 residues. V was clipped by 4 bases and J by 7 bases; unmatched bases: 12. Germline CDR1 reads SQVTM; CDR2 reads ANQGSEA. CDR3 amino acids: CSVGSPTGGRGEKLFF. Here the CDR3 DNA reads TGCAGCGTTGGGTCCCCGACAGGGGGCCGGGGTGAAAAACTGTTTTTT.

V is TRBV21-1 and J is TRBJ1-1; the table's D call TRBD1 went unverified against the DNA. TRBV21-1 is a documented pseudogene. The CDR3 has 15 residues. DNA for the CDR3: TGTGCCAGCAGCAAAGCGCTGGCAGGGGGCACTGAAGCTTTCTTT. This translates into CASSKALAGGTEAFF.

On this clonotype itself: This may stem from a read error, because a much larger clone lies one nucleotide away. The chain couples TRBV28 to TRBJ2-7, with TRBD1 matching over 9 bases. Per the germline V gene, CDR1 is MDHEN and CDR2 is SYDVKM. CDR3 length equals 15 residues. The CDR3 nucleotides are TGTGCCGGCAGTGCACCGGGACAGGGTTCCTACGAGCAGTACTTC. Encoded protein: CAGSAPGQGSYEQYF.

The J gene is TRBJ1-3, the V gene TRBV6-1; D gene uncertain. This CDR3 is 15 amino acids long. CDR1 MNHNS and CDR2 SASEGT come from the germline V gene. Trimming stripped 1 base from V and 0 bases from J, with 7 bases between. The CDR3 loop reads CASSEDPLSGNTIYF. CDR3 bases: TGTGCCAGCAGTGAAGATCCACTCTCTGGAAACACCATATATTTT.

The chain couples TRBV29-1 to TRBJ2-5, with TRBD2 matching 9 bases. Germline values: CDR1 SQVTM, CDR2 ANQGSEA. Trimming removed 4 bases from V and 1 base from J; junction bases left unmatched: 10. The CDR3 loop spans 16 amino acids. CDR3 sequence (DNA): TGCAGCGTTGCCCTCATAGCGGGGGCGCCCCAAGAGACCCAGTACTTC. This codes for CSVALIAGAPQETQYF.

As for this clonotype: At one of its ends the junction is not consistent with the germline gene, which may arise from a read error. This rearrangement joins TRBV12-3 or TRBV12-4 to TRBJ2-4; 11 nucleotides align to TRBD1. CDR3 length: 15 residues. The CDR3 bases are TGTGCCAGCAGTGCTGGACAGGGGGCCAAAACCATTCAGTACTTC. Amino acid sequence: CASSAGQGAKTIQYF.

This clonotype was recorded a few times. This chain uses TRBV11-2 with TRBJ2-4, with TRBD2 matching over 11 bases. The CDR3 consists of 17 residues. The ends lost 5 bases at V and 0 bases at J; junction bases unmatched: 6. The V gene's germline CDR1 is SGHAT and CDR2 FQNNGV. DNA of the CDR3: TGTGCCAGCAGCCCCATAGCGGGGGGGTTAGCCAAAAACATTCAGTACTTC. It specifies CASSPIAGGLAKNIQYF.

The table lists this clonotype with many counts. The V call is TRBV6-6, the J call TRBJ2-5; perhaps TRBD1 as D (6 bases). Germline V gene lookup returns CDR1 MNHNY and CDR2 SVGAGI (reference sequence). There are 12 residues in the CDR3. The V gene lost 6 bases and the J gene lost 4 bases, with 9 bases spanning the gap. Here the CDR3 reads CASRRTVETQYF. CDR3 nucleotides: TGTGCCAGCAGGAGGACAGTAGAGACCCAGTACTTC.

This clonotype was seen at least ten times. This rearrangement joins TRBV10-3 to TRBJ2-7, with 11 bases matching TRBD2. The CDR3 is made up of 16 amino acids. V shed 6 bases and J 4 bases; nucleotides not matched to a gene: 11. Germline CDR1 reads ENHRY; CDR2 reads SYGVKD. The CDR3 DNA reads as TGTGCCATCAGCGAAACCGGGACTAGCGGTTTTTACGAGCAGTACTTC. Its translation is CAISETGTSGFYEQYF.